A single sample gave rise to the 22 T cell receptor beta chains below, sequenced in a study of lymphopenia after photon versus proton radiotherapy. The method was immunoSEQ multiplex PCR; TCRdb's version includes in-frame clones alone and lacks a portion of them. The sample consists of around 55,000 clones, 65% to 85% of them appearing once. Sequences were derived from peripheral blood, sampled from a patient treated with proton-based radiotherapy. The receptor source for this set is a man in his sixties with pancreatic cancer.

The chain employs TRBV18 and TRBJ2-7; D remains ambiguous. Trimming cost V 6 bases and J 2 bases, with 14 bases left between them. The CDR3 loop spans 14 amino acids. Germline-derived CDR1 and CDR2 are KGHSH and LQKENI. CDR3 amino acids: CASSLVLGTYEQYF. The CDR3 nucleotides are TGTGCCAGCTCCCTGGTTTTAGGCACCTACGAGCAGTACTTC.

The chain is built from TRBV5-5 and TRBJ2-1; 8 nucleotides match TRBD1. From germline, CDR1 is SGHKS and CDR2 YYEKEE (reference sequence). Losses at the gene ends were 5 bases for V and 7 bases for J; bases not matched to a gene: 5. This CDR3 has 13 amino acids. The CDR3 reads CASRTGQGNEQFF. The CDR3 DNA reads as TGTGCCAGCAGGACCGGACAGGGAAATGAGCAGTTCTTC.

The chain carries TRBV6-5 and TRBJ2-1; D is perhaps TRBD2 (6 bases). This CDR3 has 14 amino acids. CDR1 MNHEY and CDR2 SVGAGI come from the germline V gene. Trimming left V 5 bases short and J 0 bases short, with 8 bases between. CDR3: CASSRGSSYNEQFF. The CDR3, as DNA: TGTGCCAGCAGTCGGGGGAGCTCCTACAATGAGCAGTTCTTC.

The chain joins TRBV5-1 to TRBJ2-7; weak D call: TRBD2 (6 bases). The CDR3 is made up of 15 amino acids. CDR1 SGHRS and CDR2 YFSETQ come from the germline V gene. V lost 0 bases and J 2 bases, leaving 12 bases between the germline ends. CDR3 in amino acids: CASSLVRGSPYEQYF. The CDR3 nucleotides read TGCGCCAGCAGCTTGGTACGGGGGAGCCCCTACGAGCAGTACTTC.

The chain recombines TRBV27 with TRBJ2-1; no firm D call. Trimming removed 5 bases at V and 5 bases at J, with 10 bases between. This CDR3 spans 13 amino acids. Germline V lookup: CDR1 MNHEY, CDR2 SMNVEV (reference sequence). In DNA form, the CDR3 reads TGTGCCAGCAGTCCCCTCGCGCACAATGAGCAGTTCTTC. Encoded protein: CASSPLAHNEQFF.

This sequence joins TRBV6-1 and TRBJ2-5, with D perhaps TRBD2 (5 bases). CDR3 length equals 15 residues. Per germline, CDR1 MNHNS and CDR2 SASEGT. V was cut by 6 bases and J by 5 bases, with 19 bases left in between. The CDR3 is CASRALGGGRETQYF. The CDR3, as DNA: TGTGCCAGCAGGGCTTTAGGAGGAGGACGGGAGACCCAGTACTTC.

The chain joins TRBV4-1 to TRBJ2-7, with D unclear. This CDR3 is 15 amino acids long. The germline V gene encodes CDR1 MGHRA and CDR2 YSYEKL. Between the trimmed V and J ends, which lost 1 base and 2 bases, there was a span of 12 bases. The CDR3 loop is CASSQGQVGTYEQYF. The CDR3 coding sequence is TGCGCCAGCAGCCAAGGCCAGGTAGGAACCTACGAGCAGTACTTC.

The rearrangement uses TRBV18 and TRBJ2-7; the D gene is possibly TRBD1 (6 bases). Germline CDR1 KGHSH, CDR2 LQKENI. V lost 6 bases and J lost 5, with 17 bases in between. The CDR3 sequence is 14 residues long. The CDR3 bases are TGTGCCAGCTCTGTCAATCGAGAGGGGGACGAGCAGTACTTC. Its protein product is CASSVNREGDEQYF.

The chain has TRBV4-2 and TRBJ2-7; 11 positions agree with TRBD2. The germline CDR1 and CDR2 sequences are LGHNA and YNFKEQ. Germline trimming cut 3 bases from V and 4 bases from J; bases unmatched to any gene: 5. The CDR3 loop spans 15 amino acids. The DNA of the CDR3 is TGTGCCAGCAGCCAGCAGGGACTAGCGGAATACGAGCAGTACTTC. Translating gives CASSQQGLAEYEQYF.

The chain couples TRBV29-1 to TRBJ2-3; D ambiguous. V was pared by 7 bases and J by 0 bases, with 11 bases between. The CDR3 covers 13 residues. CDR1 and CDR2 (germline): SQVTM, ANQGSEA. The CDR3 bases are TGCAGCGCTCCAGGATTTAGCACAGATACGCAGTATTTT. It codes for CSAPGFSTDTQYF.

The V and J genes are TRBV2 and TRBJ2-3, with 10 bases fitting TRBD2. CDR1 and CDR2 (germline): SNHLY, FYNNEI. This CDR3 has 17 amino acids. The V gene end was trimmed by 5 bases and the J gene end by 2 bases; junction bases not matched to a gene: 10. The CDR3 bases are TGTGCCAGCAGTTCCGGGACTAGCGCCCATCACACAGATACGCAGTATTTT. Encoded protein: CASSSGTSAHHTDTQYF.

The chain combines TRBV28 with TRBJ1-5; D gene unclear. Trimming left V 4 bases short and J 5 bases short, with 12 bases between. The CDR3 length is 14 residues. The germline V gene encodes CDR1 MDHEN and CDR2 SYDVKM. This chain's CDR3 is CASSSGRRHQPQHF. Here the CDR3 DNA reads TGTGCCAGCAGTTCTGGACGGAGACATCAGCCCCAGCATTTT.

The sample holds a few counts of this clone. DNA of the CDR3: TGTGCCAGCAGCCCAGGGTCCCGGGAGCAGTTCTTC. Amino acids: CASSPGSREQFF. V is TRBV6-5 and J is TRBJ2-1; a weak D match, TRBD1 (5 bases). The CDR3 runs to 12 residues. Trimming shortened V by 6 bases and J by 10 bases, and 13 bases separated the two germline ends. CDR1 is MNHEY and CDR2 is SVGAGI in the germline V gene.

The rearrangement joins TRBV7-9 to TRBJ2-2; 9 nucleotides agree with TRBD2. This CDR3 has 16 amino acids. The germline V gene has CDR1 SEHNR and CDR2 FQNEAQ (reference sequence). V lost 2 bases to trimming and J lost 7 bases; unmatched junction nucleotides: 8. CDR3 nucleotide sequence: TGTGCCAGCAGCTTAATGGCGGGAGGGCCTGTCGGGGAGCTGTTTTTT. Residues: CASSLMAGGPVGELFF.

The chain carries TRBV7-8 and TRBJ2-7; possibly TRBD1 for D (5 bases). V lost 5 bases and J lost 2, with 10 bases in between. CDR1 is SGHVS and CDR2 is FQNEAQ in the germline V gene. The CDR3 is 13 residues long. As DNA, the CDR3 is TGTGCCAGCAGCAGGGGCAGGGCCTACGAGCAGTACTTC. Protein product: CASSRGRAYEQYF.

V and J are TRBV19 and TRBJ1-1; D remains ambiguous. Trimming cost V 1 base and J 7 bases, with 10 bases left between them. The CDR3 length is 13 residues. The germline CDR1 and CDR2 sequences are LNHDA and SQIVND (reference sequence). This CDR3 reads CASSIGRGFEAFF. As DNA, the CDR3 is TGTGCCAGTAGTATAGGCCGGGGATTTGAAGCTTTCTTT.

The CDR3 loop is CASSPSPGGQYTGELFF. DNA for the CDR3: TGTGCCAGCAGTCCATCTCCCGGGGGGCAGTACACCGGGGAGCTGTTTTTT. The rearrangement uses TRBV7-8 and TRBJ2-2, with TRBD2 as a possible D gene (7 bases). The CDR3 is 17 residues long. V lost 6 bases, J lost 3 bases, and 20 bases lay in between. The germline V gene encodes CDR1 SGHVS and CDR2 FQNEAQ.

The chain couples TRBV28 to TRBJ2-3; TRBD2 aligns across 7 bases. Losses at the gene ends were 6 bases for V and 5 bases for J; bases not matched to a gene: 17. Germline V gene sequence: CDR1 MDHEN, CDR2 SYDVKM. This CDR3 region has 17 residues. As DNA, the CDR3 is TGTGCCAGCAGCCTATCGGGAGGCTTGGGATCGAGAGATACGCAGTATTTT. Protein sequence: CASSLSGGLGSRDTQYF.

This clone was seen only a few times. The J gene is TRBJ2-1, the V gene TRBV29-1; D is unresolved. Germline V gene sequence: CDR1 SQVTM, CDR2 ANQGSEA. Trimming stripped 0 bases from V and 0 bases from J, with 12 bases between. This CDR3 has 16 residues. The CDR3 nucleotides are TGCAGCGTTGAAGACTTCCTCCTAAGCTCCTACAATGAGCAGTTCTTC. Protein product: CSVEDFLLSSYNEQFF.

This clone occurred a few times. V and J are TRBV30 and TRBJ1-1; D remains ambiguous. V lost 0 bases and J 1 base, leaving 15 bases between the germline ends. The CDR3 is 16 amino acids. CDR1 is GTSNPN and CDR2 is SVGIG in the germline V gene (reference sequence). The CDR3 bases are TGTGCCTGGAGTGTATCGGGGTTGCTCCGGAACACTGAAGCTTTCTTT. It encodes CAWSVSGLLRNTEAFF.

The chain's CDR3 is CASSRGGSLYNEQFF. The DNA for the CDR3 is TGTGCCAGCAGTAGGGGCGGATCCCTCTACAATGAGCAGTTCTTC. The chain employs TRBV6-1 and TRBJ2-1; perhaps TRBD1 as D (5 bases). CDR3 size: 15 residues. Germline CDR1 is MNHNS and CDR2 is SASEGT. Between the trimmed V and J ends, which lost 5 bases and 3 bases, there was a span of 14 bases.

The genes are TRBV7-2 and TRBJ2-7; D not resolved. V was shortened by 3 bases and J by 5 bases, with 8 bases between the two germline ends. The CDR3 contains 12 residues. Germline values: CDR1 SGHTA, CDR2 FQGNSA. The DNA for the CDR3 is TGTGCCAGCAGCTTCGTTGGAGACGAGCAGTACTTC. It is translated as CASSFVGDEQYF.